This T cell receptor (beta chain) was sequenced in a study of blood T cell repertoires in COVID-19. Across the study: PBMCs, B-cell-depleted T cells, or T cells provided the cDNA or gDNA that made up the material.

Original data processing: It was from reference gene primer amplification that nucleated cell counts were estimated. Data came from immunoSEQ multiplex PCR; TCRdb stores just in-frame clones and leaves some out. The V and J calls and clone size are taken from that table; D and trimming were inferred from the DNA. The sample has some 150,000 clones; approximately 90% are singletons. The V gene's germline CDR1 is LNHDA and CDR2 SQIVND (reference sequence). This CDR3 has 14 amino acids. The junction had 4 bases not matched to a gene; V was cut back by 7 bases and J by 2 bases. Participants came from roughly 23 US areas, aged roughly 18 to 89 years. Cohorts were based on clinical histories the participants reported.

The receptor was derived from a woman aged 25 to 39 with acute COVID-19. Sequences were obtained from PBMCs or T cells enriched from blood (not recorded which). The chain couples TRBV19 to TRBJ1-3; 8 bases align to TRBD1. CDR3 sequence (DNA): TGTGCCAGTATCGGACAGGGACCTGGAAACACCATATATTTT. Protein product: CASIGQGPGNTIYF.